This TCR beta chain was observed in a study of blood T cell repertoires in COVID-19. Profiling relied on immunoSEQ multiplex PCR, and the TCRdb table lists in-frame clones only, not all of them. The sample yields fewer than 700,000 clones, roughly 91% seen once. This CDR3 has 16 residues. V was cut by 0 bases and J by 4 bases, with 13 bases left in between. Per germline, CDR1 MGHRA and CDR2 YSYEKL. The receptor's source is a woman aged 45-65 years with COVID-19, enrolled during active disease. Sequencing was performed on peripheral blood. The chain uses TRBV4-1 and TRBJ1-5; perhaps TRBD1 as D (5 bases). For the CDR3, the DNA is TGCGCCAGCAGCCAAGAGTTGTGGCAGGGAAATCAGCCCCAGCATTTT. Translated: CASSQELWQGNQPQHF.